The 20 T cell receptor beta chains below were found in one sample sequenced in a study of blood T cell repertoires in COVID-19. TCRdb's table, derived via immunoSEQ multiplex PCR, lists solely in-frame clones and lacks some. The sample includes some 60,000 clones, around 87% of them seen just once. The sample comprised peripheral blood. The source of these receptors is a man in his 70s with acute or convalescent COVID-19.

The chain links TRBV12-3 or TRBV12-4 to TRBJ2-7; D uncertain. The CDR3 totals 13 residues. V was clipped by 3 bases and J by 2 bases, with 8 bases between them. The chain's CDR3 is CASSFAITYEQYF. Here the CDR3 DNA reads TGTGCCAGCAGTTTCGCGATTACCTACGAGCAGTACTTC.

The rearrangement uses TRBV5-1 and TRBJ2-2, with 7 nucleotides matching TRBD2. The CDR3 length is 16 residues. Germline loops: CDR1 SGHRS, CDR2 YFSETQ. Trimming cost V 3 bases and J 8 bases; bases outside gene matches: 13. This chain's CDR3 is CASSSGTTSSRGELFF. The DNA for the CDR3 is TGCGCCAGCAGCTCCGGGACTACCTCCTCGAGGGGGGAGCTGTTTTTT.

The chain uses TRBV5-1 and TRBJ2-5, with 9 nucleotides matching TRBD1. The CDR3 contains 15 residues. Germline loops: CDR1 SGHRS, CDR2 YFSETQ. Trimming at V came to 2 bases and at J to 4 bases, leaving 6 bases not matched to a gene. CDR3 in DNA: TGCGCCAGCAGCTTCACAGGGGGCGCGACAGAGACCCAGTACTTC. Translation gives CASSFTGGATETQYF. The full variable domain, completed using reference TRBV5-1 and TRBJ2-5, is KAGVTQTPRYLIKTRGQQVTLSCSPISGHRSVSWYQQTPGQGLQFLFEYFSETQRNKGNFPGRFSGRQFSNSRSEMNVSTLELGDSALYLCASSFTGGATETQYFGPGTRLLVL.

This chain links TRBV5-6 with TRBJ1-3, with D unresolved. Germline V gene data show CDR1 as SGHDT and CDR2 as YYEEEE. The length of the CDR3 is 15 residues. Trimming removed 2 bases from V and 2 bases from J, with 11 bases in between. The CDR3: CASSFGLVAGNTIYF. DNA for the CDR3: TGTGCCAGCAGCTTCGGACTCGTCGCTGGAAACACCATATATTTT.

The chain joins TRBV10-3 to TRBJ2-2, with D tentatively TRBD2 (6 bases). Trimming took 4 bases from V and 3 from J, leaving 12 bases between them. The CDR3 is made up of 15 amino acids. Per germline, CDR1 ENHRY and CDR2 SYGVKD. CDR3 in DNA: TGTGCCATCAGTGGGAGGGATTATGACACCGGGGAGCTGTTTTTT. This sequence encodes CAISGRDYDTGELFF.

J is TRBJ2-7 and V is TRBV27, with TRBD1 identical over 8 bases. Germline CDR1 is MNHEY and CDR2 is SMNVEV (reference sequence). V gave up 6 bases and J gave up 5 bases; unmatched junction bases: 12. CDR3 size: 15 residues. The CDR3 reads CASSPRQGPRDEQYF. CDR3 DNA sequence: TGTGCCAGCAGCCCTCGACAGGGGCCAAGGGACGAGCAGTACTTC.

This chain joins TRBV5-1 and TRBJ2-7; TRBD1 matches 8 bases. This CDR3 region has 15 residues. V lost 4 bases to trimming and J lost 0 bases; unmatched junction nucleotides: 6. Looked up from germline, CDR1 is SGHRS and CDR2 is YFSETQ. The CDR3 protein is CASSREQGVSYEQYF. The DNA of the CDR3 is TGCGCCAGCAGCAGAGAACAGGGGGTCTCCTACGAGCAGTACTTC.

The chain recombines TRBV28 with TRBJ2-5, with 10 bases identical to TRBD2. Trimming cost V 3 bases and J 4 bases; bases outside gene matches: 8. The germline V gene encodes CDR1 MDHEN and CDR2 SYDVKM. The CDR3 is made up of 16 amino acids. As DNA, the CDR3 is TGTGCCAGCAGTTTCGCGGCTAGCGGGAGAGGAGAGACCCAGTACTTC. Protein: CASSFAASGRGETQYF.

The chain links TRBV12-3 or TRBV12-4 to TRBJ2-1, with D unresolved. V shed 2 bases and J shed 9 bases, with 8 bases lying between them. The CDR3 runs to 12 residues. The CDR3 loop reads CASSLTVREQFF. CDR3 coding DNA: TGTGCCAGCAGTTTAACAGTGCGTGAGCAGTTCTTC.

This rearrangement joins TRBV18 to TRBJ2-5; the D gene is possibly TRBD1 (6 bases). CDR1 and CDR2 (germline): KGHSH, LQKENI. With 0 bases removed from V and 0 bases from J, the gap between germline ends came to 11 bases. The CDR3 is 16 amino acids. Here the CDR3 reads CASSPPGATYQETQYF. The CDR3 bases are TGTGCCAGCTCACCACCGGGGGCGACGTACCAAGAGACCCAGTACTTC.

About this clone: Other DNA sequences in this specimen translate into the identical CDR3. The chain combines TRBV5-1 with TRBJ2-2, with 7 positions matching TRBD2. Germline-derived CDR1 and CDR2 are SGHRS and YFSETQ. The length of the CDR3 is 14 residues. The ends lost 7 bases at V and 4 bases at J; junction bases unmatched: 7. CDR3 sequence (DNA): TGCGCCAGCGTAGCGGGCGCCGGCACCGGGGAGCTGTTTTTT. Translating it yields CASVAGAGTGELFF.

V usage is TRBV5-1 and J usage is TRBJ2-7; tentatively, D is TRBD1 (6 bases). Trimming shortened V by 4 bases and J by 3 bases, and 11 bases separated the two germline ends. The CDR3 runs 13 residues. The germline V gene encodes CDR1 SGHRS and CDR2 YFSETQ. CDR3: CASSDLGGYEQYF. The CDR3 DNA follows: TGCGCCAGCAGCGATCTAGGGGGCTACGAGCAGTACTTC.

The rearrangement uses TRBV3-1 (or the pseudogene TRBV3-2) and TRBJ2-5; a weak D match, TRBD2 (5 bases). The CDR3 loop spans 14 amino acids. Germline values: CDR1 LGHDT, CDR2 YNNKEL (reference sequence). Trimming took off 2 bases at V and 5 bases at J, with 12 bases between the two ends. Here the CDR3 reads CASSQRTGWETQYF. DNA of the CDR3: TGTGCCAGCAGCCAAAGGACGGGGTGGGAGACCCAGTACTTC.

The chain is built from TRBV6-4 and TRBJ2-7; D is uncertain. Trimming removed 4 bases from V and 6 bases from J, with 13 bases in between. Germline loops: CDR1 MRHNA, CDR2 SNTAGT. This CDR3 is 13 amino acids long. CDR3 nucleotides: TGTGCCAGCAGTGCTACCGGGTTTAGCGAGCAGTACTTC. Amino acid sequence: CASSATGFSEQYF.

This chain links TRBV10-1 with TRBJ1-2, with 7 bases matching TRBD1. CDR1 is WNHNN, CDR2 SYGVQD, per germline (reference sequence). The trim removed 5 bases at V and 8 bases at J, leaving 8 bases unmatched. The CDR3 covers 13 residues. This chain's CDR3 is CASSIDRVGGYTF. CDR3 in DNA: TGCGCCAGCAGTATCGACAGGGTTGGGGGCTACACCTTC.

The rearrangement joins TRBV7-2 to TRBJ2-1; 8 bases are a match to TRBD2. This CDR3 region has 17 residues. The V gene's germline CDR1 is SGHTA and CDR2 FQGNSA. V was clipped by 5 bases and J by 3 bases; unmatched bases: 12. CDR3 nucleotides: TGTGCCAGCAGCCAAGACCTAGCGGGTTTGATCTACAATGAGCAGTTCTTC. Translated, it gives CASSQDLAGLIYNEQFF.

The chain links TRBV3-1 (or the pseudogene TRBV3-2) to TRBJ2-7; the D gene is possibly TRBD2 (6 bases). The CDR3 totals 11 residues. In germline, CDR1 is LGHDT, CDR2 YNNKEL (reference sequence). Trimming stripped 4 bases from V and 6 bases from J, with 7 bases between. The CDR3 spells CASSRGAEQYF. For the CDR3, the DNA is TGTGCCAGCAGCCGCGGGGCCGAGCAGTACTTC.

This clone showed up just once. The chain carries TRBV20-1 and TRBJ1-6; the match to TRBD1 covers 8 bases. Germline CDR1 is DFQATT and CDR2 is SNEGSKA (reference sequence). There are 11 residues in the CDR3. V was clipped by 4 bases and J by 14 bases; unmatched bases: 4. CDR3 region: CSAMVGQALHF. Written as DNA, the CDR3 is TGCAGTGCTATGGTGGGACAGGCCCTCCACTTT.

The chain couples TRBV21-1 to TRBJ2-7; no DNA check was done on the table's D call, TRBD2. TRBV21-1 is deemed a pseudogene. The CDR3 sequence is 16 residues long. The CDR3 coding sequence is TGTGCCAGCAGCAAAGACGGTGAGACTAGCCCATGCGAGCAGTACTTC. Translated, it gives CASSKDGETSPCEQYF.

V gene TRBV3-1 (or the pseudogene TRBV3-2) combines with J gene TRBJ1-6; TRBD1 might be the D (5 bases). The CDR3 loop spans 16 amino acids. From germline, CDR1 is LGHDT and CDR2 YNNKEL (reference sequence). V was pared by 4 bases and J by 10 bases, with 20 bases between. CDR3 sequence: CASSLSGRGSWSPLHF. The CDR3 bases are TGTGCCAGCAGCCTTTCAGGAAGGGGATCATGGTCACCCCTCCACTTT.